A selection of T cell receptor beta chains follows, all from one sample in a study of shared clonotypes between healthy human individuals. Data came from immunoSEQ multiplex PCR; TCRdb stores just in-frame clones and leaves some out. Of some 630,000 clones in the sample, 60% to 80% are singletons; the top ten hold approximately 1.8%. Sequenced input: memory CD4+ T cells sorted from blood. The receptors were sampled from a woman aged 25-40 years in good health. CDR3s leave out the opening cysteine and the closing phenylalanine or tryptophan. Each record gives: V gene, J gene, CDR3 protein.

TRBV6-5	TRBJ1-1	ASSYLAEGTEAF
TRBV27	TRBJ2-7	ASSLTRLANYEQY
TRBV6-6	TRBJ2-7	ASSADSYEQY
TRBV7-8	TRBJ1-4	ASRSDKVDEKLF
TRBV18	TRBJ2-7	ASSSMEGVNEQY
TRBV4-1	TRBJ2-5	ASSPLGLAGETQY
TRBV7-9	TRBJ1-1	ASSLSGGTEAF
TRBV10-3	TRBJ2-1	AISGSQNNEQF
TRBV5-6	TRBJ2-7	ASSFWAYSDYEQY
TRBV7-9	TRBJ1-2	ASSPGAGPDYGYT
TRBV28	TRBJ1-4	ASNDRDHEKLF
TRBV10-2	TRBJ2-7	AARSGGDDSYEQY
TRBV9	TRBJ1-4	ASSVGVFGEKLF
TRBV19	TRBJ1-1	ASIGRPNTEAF
TRBV6-6	TRBJ1-2	ASSNPGQGTNYGYT
TRBV14	TRBJ2-5	ASSRTGGETQY
TRBV9	TRBJ1-1	ASSPRQGKNTEAF
TRBV5-4	TRBJ1-1	ASSLDPSGGTEAF
TRBV11-2	TRBJ2-2	ASSLSQNTGELF
TRBV29-1	TRBJ2-3	SVDLAADTQY
TRBV7-9	TRBJ2-7	ASSSQPPEQY
TRBV5-6	TRBJ1-1	ASSWGRTEAF
TRBV18	TRBJ1-2	ASSPRFEQGRDGYT
TRBV6-1	TRBJ1-5	ASVSGRGQPQH
TRBV23-1	TRBJ1-5	ASSRPGTGGQPQH
TRBV5-1	TRBJ2-7	ASRLGGTEAYEQY
TRBV15	TRBJ2-7	ATSRTGTRYEQY
TRBV11-2	TRBJ2-5	ASSPTGIQETQY
TRBV5-1	TRBJ2-1	ASSADPQVEQF
TRBV2	TRBJ2-7	ASSEGGVGTRYEQY
TRBV28	TRBJ1-4	ASSLGGWGEKLF
TRBV11-3	TRBJ2-2	ASSKGRTGELF
TRBV19	TRBJ1-5	ASSIDKQGGQPQH
TRBV28	TRBJ2-6	ASKRQGTNVLT
TRBV7-9	TRBJ2-1	ASSFHSGTSDEQF
TRBV5-8	TRBJ1-5	ASRRTGGKLQPQH
TRBV15	TRBJ2-5	ATSRNRGKETQY
TRBV29-1	TRBJ1-2	SVSRGAYGYT
TRBV10-3	TRBJ2-7	AISDRQTYEQY
TRBV14	TRBJ2-7	ASSPTGSYEQY
TRBV14	TRBJ2-3	ASSPALGGDTQY
TRBV6-6	TRBJ2-5	ASIAQQETQY
TRBV7-2	TRBJ2-2	ASSLVGVASGELF
TRBV5-4	TRBJ2-7	ASSAQQGANEQY
TRBV29-1	TRBJ2-3	SVGRESTDTQY
TRBV5-1	TRBJ1-2	ASSNGQPIYGYT
TRBV2	TRBJ1-2	ASSEINYGYT
TRBV27	TRBJ2-7	ASSPAATDYEQY
TRBV7-9	TRBJ2-1	ASSLVGLAGGNEQF
TRBV4-1	TRBJ2-1	ASSQGLGAGWSYNEQF
TRBV29-1	TRBJ1-5	SALTGNQPQH
TRBV7-9	TRBJ1-1	ASIYSGVATEAF